A selection of T cell receptor beta chains follows, all from one sample in a study of T-cell reconstitution after alpha-beta-depleted transplantation in children. TCRdb re-analysed the PCR reads in MiXCR, keeping a single row per CDR3 protein. The table shows about 78,000 distinct CDR3 sequences, with 11% to 15% occurring only once. This sample comprised PBMCs, mostly from graft donor cells, obtained 180 days after TCRalphabeta/CD19-depleted stem cell transplant. The source is a male patient aged 2 to 10 who had a stem cell transplant for acute lymphoblastic leukemia, so the T cells may come from the graft donor. The CDR3 runs from the conserved cysteine through the conserved F or W. Each record gives: V gene, CDR3 protein.

TRBV28 CASSLGLKNEQFF
TRBV4-1 CASSQGVSGVGGTDTQYF
TRBV12-3/TRBV12-4 CASSFRAGLPYNEQFF
TRBV7-2 CASSFGLRTDTQYF
TRBV7-2 CASSTRQGISYEQYF
TRBV18 CASSPTDPLGTAADEQYF
TRBV9 CASSATGVGNTIYF
TRBV4-3 CASSHGGRVEETQYF
TRBV6-1 CASSPRLLAGLYNEQFF
TRBV4-2 CASSQAPPTSGGAVSTGELFF
TRBV5-1 CASSLKTVGTTGELFF
TRBV5-1 CASSLGGAETQYF
TRBV28 CASSLGVAEYNEQFF
TRBV20-1 CSARGTDSYEQYF
TRBV27 CASSLKRDYEQYF
TRBV7-2 CASSLPGSPYSNQPQHF
TRBV20-1 CSARRAGVDTQYF
TRBV12-3/TRBV12-4 CASSPWAGNGEQYF
TRBV20-1 CSARDKTSSTDTQYF
TRBV10-3 CAINSQGSYEQYF
TRBV7-2 CASSCRRGVWYNEQFF
TRBV27 CASSGGRAQETQYF
TRBV5-1 CATEQGLPGNTIYF
TRBV7-2 CASSLMGPQHF
TRBV5-1 CASSSGGNQPQHF
TRBV15 CATSRGEGSGNEKLFF
TRBV28 CASGRDIGNQPQHF
TRBV7-9 CASSWLAGGETQYF
TRBV11-2 CASSSRQGGNETQYF
TRBV19 CASSIIGYLDNEQFF
TRBV29-1 CSVEKQGRDGYTF
TRBV20-1 CSASTIQGAYEQYF
TRBV20-1 CSAFDWYQETQYF
TRBV5-1 CASSRTSGNYEQYF
TRBV20-1 CSETGENSYEQYF
TRBV28 CASSPRGVETQYF
TRBV6-5 CASRRLGTDEKLFF
TRBV7-9 CARSVRVPGELFF
TRBV4-3 CASSQDLRETQYF
TRBV27 CASSPPRLVLYNEQFF
TRBV27 CASSLRGRVGNEQFF
TRBV11-1 CASSLARVRRRNTEAFF
TRBV20-1 CSARDKTTYGYTF
TRBV12-3/TRBV12-4 CASSLQNQPQHF
TRBV12-3/TRBV12-4 CASSPRRSSYEQYF
TRBV24-1 CATSVPGGQETQYF